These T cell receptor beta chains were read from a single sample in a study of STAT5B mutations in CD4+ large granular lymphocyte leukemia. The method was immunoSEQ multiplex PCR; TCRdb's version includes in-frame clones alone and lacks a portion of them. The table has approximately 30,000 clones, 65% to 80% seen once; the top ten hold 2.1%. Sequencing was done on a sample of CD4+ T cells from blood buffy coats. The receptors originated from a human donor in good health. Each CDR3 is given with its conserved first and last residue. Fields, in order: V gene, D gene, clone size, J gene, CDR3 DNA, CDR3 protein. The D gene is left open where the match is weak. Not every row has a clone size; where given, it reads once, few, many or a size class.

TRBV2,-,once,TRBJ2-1,TGTGCCAGCAGTGAATGGGCAAGCCAGACCTACAATGAGCAGTTCTTC,CASSEWASQTYNEQFF
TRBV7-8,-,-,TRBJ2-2,TGTGCCAGCAGCTTGGTACCACAGAACACCGGGGAGCTGTTTTTT,CASSLVPQNTGELFF
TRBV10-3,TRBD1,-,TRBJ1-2,TGTGCCATCAGTCCTGTCGCACAGGGGGCGGGTGGCTACACCTTC,CAISPVAQGAGGYTF
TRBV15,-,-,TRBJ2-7,TGTGCCACCAGCAGAGCTACAGGGCCCATCTCCTACGAGCAGTACTTC,CATSRATGPISYEQYF
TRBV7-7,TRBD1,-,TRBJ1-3,TGTGCTAGCAGCACTGACAGGGCTTCAGGAAACACCATATATTTT,CASSTDRASGNTIYF
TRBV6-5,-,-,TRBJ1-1,TGTGCCAGCAGTTATTCACGGACGGACCTGAACACTGAAGCTTTCTTT,CASSYSRTDLNTEAFF
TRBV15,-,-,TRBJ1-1,TGTGCCACCAGCAGAGCTGTCGGAACAGGGTTGTCTGAAGCTTTCTTT,CATSRAVGTGLSEAFF
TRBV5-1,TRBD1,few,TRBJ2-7,TGCGCCAGCAGCCTTCGGCAGGGGGCCTACGAGCAGTACTTC,CASSLRQGAYEQYF
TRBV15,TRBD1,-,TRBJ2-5,TGTGCCACCAACGAATTACAGGGGCGCCAAGAGACCCAGTACTTC,CATNELQGRQETQYF
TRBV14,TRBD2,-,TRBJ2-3,TGTGCCAGCAGCCAATCACTAGCGAGCCCTAGCACAGATACGCAGTATTTT,CASSQSLASPSTDTQYF
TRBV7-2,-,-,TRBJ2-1,TGTGCCAGCAGCTCCCTTGGGCGTTTGCGCGGCCGCTCCTACAATGAGCAGTTCTTC,CASSSLGRLRGRSYNEQFF
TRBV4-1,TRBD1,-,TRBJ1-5,TGCGCCAGCAGCCAAGATTTGGGACAGGGGGGAAAGCCCCAGCATTTT,CASSQDLGQGGKPQHF
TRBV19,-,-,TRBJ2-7,TGTGCCAGTAGTTCGAGATCCTACGAGCAGTACTTC,CASSSRSYEQYF
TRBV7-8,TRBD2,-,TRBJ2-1,TGTGCCAGCCTACCGCGGGAGGCGTACAATGAGCAGTTCTTC,CASLPREAYNEQFF
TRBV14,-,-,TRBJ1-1,TGTGCCAGCAGCCACCCCCAGGGGTTTGAAGCTTTCTTT,CASSHPQGFEAFF
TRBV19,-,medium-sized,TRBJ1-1,TGTGCCAGTAGTATATCGGAGCGGGAAGCTTTCTTT,CASSISEREAFF
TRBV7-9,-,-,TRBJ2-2,TGTGCCAGCAGCCCGGGACTCACGAACACCGGGGAGCTGTTTTTT,CASSPGLTNTGELFF
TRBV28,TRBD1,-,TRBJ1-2,TGTGCCAGCAGGCCACAGGGGTTTAGGGGAGACACCTTC,CASRPQGFRGDTF
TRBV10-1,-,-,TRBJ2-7,TGCGCCAGCAGTGAAAAAGGGACAAGGGACCCCTACGAGCAGTACTTC,CASSEKGTRDPYEQYF
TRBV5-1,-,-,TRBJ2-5,TGCGCCAGCAGCTGGAGCGGGGCGGACAGAGAGACCCAGTACTTC,CASSWSGADRETQYF
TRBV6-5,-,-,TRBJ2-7,TGTGCCAGCAGGAGGGTCCCTGGACTATCCGAGCAGTACTTC,CASRRVPGLSEQYF
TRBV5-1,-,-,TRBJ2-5,TGCGCCAGCAGCACCAAGACAGGTGGAGGCGAGACCCAGTACTTC,CASSTKTGGGETQYF
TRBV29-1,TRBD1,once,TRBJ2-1,TGCAGCGTTGAGGATGGGACAGGGAAATACAATGAGCAGTTCTTC,CSVEDGTGKYNEQFF
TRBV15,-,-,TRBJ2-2,TGTGCCACCAGCAGAGATCAATTAAACACCGGGGAGCTGTTTTTT,CATSRDQLNTGELFF
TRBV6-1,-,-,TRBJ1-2,TGTGCCAGCAGGGAGACAGGAGGCCATGGCTACACCTTC,CASRETGGHGYTF
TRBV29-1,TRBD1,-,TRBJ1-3,TGCAGCGGTACCGGGACAGGGATTGGAAACACCATATATTTT,CSGTGTGIGNTIYF
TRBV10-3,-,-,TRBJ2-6,TGTGCCGTCCCGAGGCACTCTGGGGCCAACGTCCTGACTTTC,CAVPRHSGANVLTF
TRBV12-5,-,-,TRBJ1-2,TGTGCTAGTGGGCCCTTCGGGACAAGGGTCGGGGGGGGTGGCTACACCTTC,CASGPFGTRVGGGGYTF
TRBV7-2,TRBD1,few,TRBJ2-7,TGTGCCAGCAGCCCCTCGACAGGGATCCACGAGCAGTACTTC,CASSPSTGIHEQYF
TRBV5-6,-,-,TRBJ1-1,TGTGCCACCGGGTGGGGGCAGAACACTGAAGCTTTCTTT,CATGWGQNTEAFF
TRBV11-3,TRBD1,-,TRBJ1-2,TGTGCCAGCAGCCGAGCAGGGGGGGCCTACTATGGCTACACCTTC,CASSRAGGAYYGYTF
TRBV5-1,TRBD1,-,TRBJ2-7,TGCGCCAGCAGCTTGAGCTACAGGGGTTACGAGCAGTACTTC,CASSLSYRGYEQYF
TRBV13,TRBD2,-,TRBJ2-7,TGTGCCAGCACCCTGGGACTAGCGCCCAACTACGAGCAGTACTTC,CASTLGLAPNYEQYF
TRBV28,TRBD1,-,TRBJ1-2,TGTGCCAGCAGTACAGGGGAGTATGGCTACACCTTC,CASSTGEYGYTF
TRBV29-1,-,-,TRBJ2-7,TGCAGCGTTGCTAAAGGTCCTTACGAGCAGTACTTC,CSVAKGPYEQYF
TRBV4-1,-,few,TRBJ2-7,TGCGCCAGCAGCGCCCCCGGAAAGGCCTCACAGTACGAGCAGTACTTC,CASSAPGKASQYEQYF
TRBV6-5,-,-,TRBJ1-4,TGTGCCAGCAGTGAGACAGGACTCGGGGAAAAACTGTTTTTT,CASSETGLGEKLFF
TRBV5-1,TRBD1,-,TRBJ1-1,TGCGCCAGCAGCTTGGAGGGACAGGGATGGACTGAAGCTTTCTTT,CASSLEGQGWTEAFF
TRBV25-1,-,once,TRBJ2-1,TGTGCCAGCAGCGGGGCGGAAACTAGCAATGAGCAGTTCTTC,CASSGAETSNEQFF
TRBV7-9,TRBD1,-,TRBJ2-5,TGTGCCAGCAGCTACGGGACAGGGCTTCGGCAAGAGACCCAGTACTTC,CASSYGTGLRQETQYF
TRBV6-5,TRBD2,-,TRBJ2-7,TGTGCCAGCAGAACAGAGCGGGAGAGCTCCTACGAGCAGTACTTC,CASRTERESSYEQYF
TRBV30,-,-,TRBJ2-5,TGTGCCTGGAGTGTGGACGTACCAGAGACCCAGTACTTC,CAWSVDVPETQYF
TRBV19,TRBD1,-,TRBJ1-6,TGTGCCAGTAGTACATCCGGGACAGGAACACCCCTCCACTTT,CASSTSGTGTPLHF
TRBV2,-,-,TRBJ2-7,TGTGCCAGCAGGAGGGGCAGGGGTACCTACGAGCAGTACTTC,CASRRGRGTYEQYF
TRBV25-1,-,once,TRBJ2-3,TGTGCCAGCAGCATCACAGATACGCAGTATTTT,CASSITDTQYF
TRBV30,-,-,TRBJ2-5,TGTGCCTGGAGTCCGGGACCTATGTACCAAGAGACCCAGTACTTC,CAWSPGPMYQETQYF
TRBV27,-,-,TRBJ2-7,TGTGCCAGCAGTCGGGGAGACTCCTACGAGCAGTACTTC,CASSRGDSYEQYF